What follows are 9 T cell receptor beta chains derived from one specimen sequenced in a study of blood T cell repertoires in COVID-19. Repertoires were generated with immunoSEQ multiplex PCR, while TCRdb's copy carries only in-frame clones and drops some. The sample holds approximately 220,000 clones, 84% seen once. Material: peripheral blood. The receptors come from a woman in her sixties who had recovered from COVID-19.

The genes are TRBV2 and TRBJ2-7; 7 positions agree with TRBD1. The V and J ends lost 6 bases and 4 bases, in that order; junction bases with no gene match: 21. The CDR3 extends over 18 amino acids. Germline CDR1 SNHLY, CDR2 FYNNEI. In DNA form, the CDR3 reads TGTGCCAGCAGCGGAGGACAGGAGACACTCCTACGATGGTACGAGCAGTACTTC. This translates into CASSGGQETLLRWYEQYF.

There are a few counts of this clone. CDR3 protein: CASSSDRGRGGNIQYF. CDR3 nucleotides: TGTGCCAGCAGTTCGGACAGGGGGCGAGGGGGGAACATTCAGTACTTC. The chain carries TRBV6-5 and TRBJ2-4; 11 nucleotides line up with TRBD1. Losses at the gene ends were 4 bases for V and 7 bases for J; bases not matched to a gene: 9. The CDR3 covers 16 residues. The germline V gene has CDR1 MNHEY and CDR2 SVGAGI.

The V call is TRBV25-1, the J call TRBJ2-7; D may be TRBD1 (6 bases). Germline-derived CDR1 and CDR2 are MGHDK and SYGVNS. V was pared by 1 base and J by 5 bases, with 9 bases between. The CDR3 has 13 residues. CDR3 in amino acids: CASSESGVHEQYF. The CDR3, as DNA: TGTGCCAGCAGTGAATCAGGGGTCCACGAGCAGTACTTC.

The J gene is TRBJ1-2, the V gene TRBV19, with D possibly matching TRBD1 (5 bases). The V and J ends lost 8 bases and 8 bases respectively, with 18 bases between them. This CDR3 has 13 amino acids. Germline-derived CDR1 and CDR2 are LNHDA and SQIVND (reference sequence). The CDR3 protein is CASQGSDIGGYTF. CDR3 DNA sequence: TGTGCCAGTCAGGGTTCGGACATCGGGGGCTACACCTTC.

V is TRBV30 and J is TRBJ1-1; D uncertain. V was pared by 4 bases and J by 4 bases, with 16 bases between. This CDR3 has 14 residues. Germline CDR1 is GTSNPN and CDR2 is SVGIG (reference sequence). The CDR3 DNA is TGTGCCTGGACCTCCGCATACGGGGTCACTGAAGCTTTCTTT. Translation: CAWTSAYGVTEAFF. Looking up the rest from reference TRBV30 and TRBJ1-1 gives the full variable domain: SQTIHQWPATLVQPVGSPLSLECTVEGTSNPNLYWYRQAAGRGLQLLFYSVGIGQISSEVPQNLSASRPQDRQFILSSKKLLLSDSGFYLCAWTSAYGVTEAFFGQGTRLTVV.

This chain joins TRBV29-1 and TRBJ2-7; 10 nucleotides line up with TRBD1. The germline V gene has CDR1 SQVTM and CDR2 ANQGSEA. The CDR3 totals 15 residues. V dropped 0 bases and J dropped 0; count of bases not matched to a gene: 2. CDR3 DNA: TGCAGCGTTGAAGAGGGGACAGGGGCCTCCTACGAGCAGTACTTC. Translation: CSVEEGTGASYEQYF.

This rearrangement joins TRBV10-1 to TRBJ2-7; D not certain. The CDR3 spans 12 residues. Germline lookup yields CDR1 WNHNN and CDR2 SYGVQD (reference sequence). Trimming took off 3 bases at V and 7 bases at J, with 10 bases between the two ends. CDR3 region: CASSDNRWEQYF. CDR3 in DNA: TGCGCCAGCAGTGATAATCGGTGGGAGCAGTACTTC.

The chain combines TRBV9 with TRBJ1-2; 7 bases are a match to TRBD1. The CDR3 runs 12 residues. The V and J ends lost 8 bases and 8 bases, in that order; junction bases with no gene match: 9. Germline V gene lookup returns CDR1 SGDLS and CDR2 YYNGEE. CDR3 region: CASTDRAQGYTF. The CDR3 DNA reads TGTGCCAGTACCGACAGGGCCCAAGGCTACACCTTC.

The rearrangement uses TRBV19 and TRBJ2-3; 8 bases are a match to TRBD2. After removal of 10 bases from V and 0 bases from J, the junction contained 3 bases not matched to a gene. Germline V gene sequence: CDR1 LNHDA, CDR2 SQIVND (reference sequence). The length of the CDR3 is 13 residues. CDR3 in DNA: TGTGCCAAAATAGCGGGGAGCACAGATACGCAGTATTTT. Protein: CAKIAGSTDTQYF.